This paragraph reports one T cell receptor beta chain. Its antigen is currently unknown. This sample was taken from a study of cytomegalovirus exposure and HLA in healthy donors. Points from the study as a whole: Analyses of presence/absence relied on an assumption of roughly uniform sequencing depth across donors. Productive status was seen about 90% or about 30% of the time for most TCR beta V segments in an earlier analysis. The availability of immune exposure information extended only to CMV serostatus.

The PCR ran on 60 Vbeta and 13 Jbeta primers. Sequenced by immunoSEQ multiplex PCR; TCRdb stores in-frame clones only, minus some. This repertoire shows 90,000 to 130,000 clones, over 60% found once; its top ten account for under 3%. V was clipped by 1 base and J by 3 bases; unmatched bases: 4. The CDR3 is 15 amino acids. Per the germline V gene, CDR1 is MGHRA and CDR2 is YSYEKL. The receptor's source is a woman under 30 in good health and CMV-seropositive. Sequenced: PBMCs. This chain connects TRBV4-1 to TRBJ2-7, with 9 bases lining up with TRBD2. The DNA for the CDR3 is TGCGCCAGCAGCCAAGTTCAGCGGGAGGTCTACGAGCAGTACTTC. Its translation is CASSQVQREVYEQYF.